The clone carrying this T cell receptor beta chain has a count of ten or more. Its antigen is still unknown. This record comes from a study of CD8 T cells in ankylosing spondylitis. A quantitative 5'-RACE method, one with molecular barcodes, was used to make TCR beta libraries. From the 5' RACE reads, TCRdb called clonotypes with MiXCR, one entry per CDR3 protein. The sample yields more than 500,000 distinct CDR3 sequences, over 4% seen once. Study-wide findings and caveats: Matched ankylosing spondylitis synovial fluid reportedly contained a significantly enriched population of disease-linked clones. A motif of eight highly homologous TCR beta variants was seen as apparently characteristic of ankylosing spondylitis blood. In synovial fluid and blood from reactive arthritis, some motif variants were previously reported. Clones that were linked to disease were CD8+ and were relatively rare in peripheral blood.

CDR3 size: 16 residues. The V end lost 3 bases, the J end lost 2 bases, and 14 bases lay between the germline ends. Per the germline V gene, CDR1 is SGHAT and CDR2 is FQNNGV. The chain links TRBV11-2 to TRBJ1-5; D remains unclear. The sequence came from a male donor with ankylosing spondylitis. Sequenced sample: blood, either unsorted or a sorted T cell fraction (not recorded which). Here the CDR3 DNA reads TGTGCCAGCAGCTTTGGGCTACAGAAGGGCAATCAGCCCCAGCATTTT. Encoded protein: CASSFGLQKGNQPQHF.